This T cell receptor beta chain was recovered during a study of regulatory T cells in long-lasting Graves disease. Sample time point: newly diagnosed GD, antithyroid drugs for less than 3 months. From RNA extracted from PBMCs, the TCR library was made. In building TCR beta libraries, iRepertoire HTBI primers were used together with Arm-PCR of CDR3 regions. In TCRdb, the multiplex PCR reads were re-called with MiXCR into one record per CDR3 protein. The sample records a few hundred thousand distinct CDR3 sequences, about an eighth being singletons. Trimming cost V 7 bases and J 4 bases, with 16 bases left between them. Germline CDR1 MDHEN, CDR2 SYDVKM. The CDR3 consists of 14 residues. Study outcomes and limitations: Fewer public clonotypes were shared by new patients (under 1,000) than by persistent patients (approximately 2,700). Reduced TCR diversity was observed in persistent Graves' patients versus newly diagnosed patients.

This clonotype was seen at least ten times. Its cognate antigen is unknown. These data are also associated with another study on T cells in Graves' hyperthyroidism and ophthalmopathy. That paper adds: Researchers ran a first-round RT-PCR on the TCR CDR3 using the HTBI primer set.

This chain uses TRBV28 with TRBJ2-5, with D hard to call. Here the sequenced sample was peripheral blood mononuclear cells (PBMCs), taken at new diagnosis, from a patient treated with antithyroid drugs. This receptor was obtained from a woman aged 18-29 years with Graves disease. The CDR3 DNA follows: TGTGCCAGCACCCCGACCCGCATCTTAGAGACCCAGTACTTC. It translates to CASTPTRILETQYF.